A selection of T cell receptor beta chains follows, all from one sample in a study of OX40 agonist ivuxolimab in advanced cancers. Measured with immunoSEQ multiplex PCR; TCRdb has only the in-frame clones, and not every one. The sample lists tens of thousands of clones, around four fifths occurring once. The specimen was CD4+ or CD8+ T cells sorted from blood, collected in a trial of the OX40 agonist ivuxolimab. The source of these receptors is an adult with an advanced solid tumor such as melanoma, head and neck, liver or kidney cancer. CDR3s include the opening cysteine and the closing phenylalanine or tryptophan. The order of the fields is clone size, J gene, V gene, D gene, CDR3 DNA, CDR3 protein. A D gene is named only where the DNA matches it firmly. Not all rows give a size; the values are once, few, many and, for expanded clones, a class.

clone size: few
J gene: TRBJ1-1
V gene: TRBV5-1
D gene: .
CDR3 DNA: TGCGCCAGCAGCTTGACGGGGGCGGACATGAACACTGAAGCTTTCTTT
CDR3 protein: CASSLTGADMNTEAFF

clone size: .
J gene: TRBJ2-2
V gene: TRBV7-2
D gene: .
CDR3 DNA: TGTGCCAGCAGCTCCAGGGTTAACACCGGGGAGCTGTTTTTT
CDR3 protein: CASSSRVNTGELFF

clone size: .
J gene: TRBJ2-3
V gene: TRBV7-8
D gene: .
CDR3 DNA: TGTGCCAGCAGCAAAGGCGCGGTCACAGATACGCAGTATTTT
CDR3 protein: CASSKGAVTDTQYF

clone size: .
J gene: TRBJ2-3
V gene: TRBV7-3
D gene: TRBD2
CDR3 DNA: TGTGCCAGCAGCTTCGATAGCGGGGGCCGAGGAGATACGCAGTATTTT
CDR3 protein: CASSFDSGGRGDTQYF

clone size: few
J gene: TRBJ2-7
V gene: TRBV7-3
D gene: .
CDR3 DNA: TGTGCCAGCAGCTTATACTCCGGGGGTCCCTACGAGCAGTACTTC
CDR3 protein: CASSLYSGGPYEQYF

clone size: .
J gene: TRBJ2-7
V gene: TRBV7-6
D gene: .
CDR3 DNA: TGTGCCAGCAGCTTAGGCCAGGGGCTATACGAGCAGTACTTC
CDR3 protein: CASSLGQGLYEQYF

clone size: .
J gene: TRBJ1-5
V gene: TRBV2
D gene: .
CDR3 DNA: TGTGCCAGCAGTGAAGTCAGTAGCAATCAGCCCCAGCATTTT
CDR3 protein: CASSEVSSNQPQHF

clone size: .
J gene: TRBJ2-2
V gene: TRBV6-1
D gene: .
CDR3 DNA: TGTGCCAGCAGTCAATTCAGCGCGAACACCGGGGAGCTGTTTTTT
CDR3 protein: CASSQFSANTGELFF

clone size: .
J gene: TRBJ1-5
V gene: TRBV7-2
D gene: .
CDR3 DNA: TGTGCCAGCAGCTTAGCAGGCTCAGTTTCGAATCAGCCCCAGCATTTT
CDR3 protein: CASSLAGSVSNQPQHF

clone size: once
J gene: TRBJ1-2
V gene: TRBV5-1
D gene: .
CDR3 DNA: TGCGCCAGCAGCTTGGAAGGGGATGACTATGGCTACACCTTC
CDR3 protein: CASSLEGDDYGYTF

clone size: .
J gene: TRBJ2-7
V gene: TRBV5-4
D gene: TRBD1
CDR3 DNA: TGTGCCAGCAGTCGACCCGACAGGGTCGTCTACGAGCAGTACTTC
CDR3 protein: CASSRPDRVVYEQYF

clone size: .
J gene: TRBJ2-5
V gene: TRBV6-5
D gene: .
CDR3 DNA: .
CDR3 protein: CASSTSRAQYF

clone size: .
J gene: TRBJ1-6
V gene: TRBV30
D gene: .
CDR3 DNA: TGTGCCTGGAGTCCCGCTACTAAGAATTCACCCCTCCACTTT
CDR3 protein: CAWSPATKNSPLHF

clone size: few
J gene: TRBJ2-7
V gene: TRBV29-1
D gene: .
CDR3 DNA: TGCAGCGTCGCAACAGGGTACGAGCAGTACTTC
CDR3 protein: CSVATGYEQYF

clone size: .
J gene: TRBJ1-5
V gene: TRBV6-6
D gene: .
CDR3 DNA: TGTGCCAGCAGTTACCCCTTAACTGGGAACCAGCCCCAGCATTTT
CDR3 protein: CASSYPLTGNQPQHF

clone size: .
J gene: TRBJ2-7
V gene: TRBV2
D gene: .
CDR3 DNA: TGTGCCAGCAGCCCAGGGTCCCGTGAGTACTTC
CDR3 protein: CASSPGSREYF

clone size: few
J gene: TRBJ2-7
V gene: TRBV19
D gene: TRBD1
CDR3 DNA: TGTGCCAGTAGTGCGAACCGGGACAGAGAGCAGTACTTC
CDR3 protein: CASSANRDREQYF

clone size: .
J gene: TRBJ2-2
V gene: TRBV9
D gene: TRBD2
CDR3 DNA: TGTGCCAGCACCCCTCTAGCGGGAGTGAGGACCGGGGAGCTGTTTTTT
CDR3 protein: CASTPLAGVRTGELFF

clone size: .
J gene: TRBJ2-1
V gene: TRBV29-1
D gene: TRBD2
CDR3 DNA: TGCAGCACCTCTACTAGCGGGAGAAGGTATGAGCAGTTCTTC
CDR3 protein: CSTSTSGRRYEQFF

clone size: few
J gene: TRBJ1-1
V gene: TRBV6-5
D gene: .
CDR3 DNA: TGTGCCAGCAGCCAGGGACACCTAAGGGGAGCTTTCTTT
CDR3 protein: CASSQGHLRGAFF

clone size: .
J gene: TRBJ2-1
V gene: TRBV7-2
D gene: .
CDR3 DNA: TGTGCCAGCAGCTTATCGCGGGGTAGTATCCATGAGCAGTTCTTC
CDR3 protein: CASSLSRGSIHEQFF

clone size: .
J gene: TRBJ2-5
V gene: TRBV27
D gene: TRBD2
CDR3 DNA: TGTGCCAGCAGTTTATCAAGGTCAGGGCGGGGGGAGACCCAGTACTTC
CDR3 protein: CASSLSRSGRGETQYF

clone size: .
J gene: TRBJ1-3
V gene: TRBV6-5
D gene: .
CDR3 DNA: TGTGCCAGCAGCCCAGGGAGGGAGGCTGGAAACACCATATATTTT
CDR3 protein: CASSPGREAGNTIYF

clone size: .
J gene: TRBJ1-1
V gene: TRBV30
D gene: TRBD1
CDR3 DNA: TGTGCCTGGGGCAGGGGGGGGATAAGGGAAGCTTTCTTT
CDR3 protein: CAWGRGGIREAFF

clone size: .
J gene: TRBJ2-7
V gene: TRBV6-1
D gene: .
CDR3 DNA: TGTGCCAGCATGTTCGGGGGCGGATACGAGCAGTACTTC
CDR3 protein: CASMFGGGYEQYF

clone size: .
J gene: TRBJ2-3
V gene: TRBV11-2
D gene: TRBD2
CDR3 DNA: TGTGCCAGCAGCTTAGATGGGATAGCGGGGTACACAGATACGCAGTATTTT
CDR3 protein: CASSLDGIAGYTDTQYF

clone size: .
J gene: TRBJ2-5
V gene: TRBV4-1
D gene: .
CDR3 DNA: TGCGCCAGCAGCTCTCGAGACATCTCCCAAGAGACCCAGTACTTC
CDR3 protein: CASSSRDISQETQYF

clone size: .
J gene: TRBJ2-2
V gene: TRBV7-7
D gene: TRBD1
CDR3 DNA: TGTGCTAGCAGCCTCCGGGACAGGGGCGGGGAGCTGTTTTTT
CDR3 protein: CASSLRDRGGELFF

clone size: .
J gene: TRBJ1-1
V gene: TRBV6-6
D gene: TRBD1
CDR3 DNA: TGTGCCAGCAGTTCCGAAGACAGGGGAGATCTGCAAGCTTTCTTT
CDR3 protein: CASSSEDRGDLQAFF